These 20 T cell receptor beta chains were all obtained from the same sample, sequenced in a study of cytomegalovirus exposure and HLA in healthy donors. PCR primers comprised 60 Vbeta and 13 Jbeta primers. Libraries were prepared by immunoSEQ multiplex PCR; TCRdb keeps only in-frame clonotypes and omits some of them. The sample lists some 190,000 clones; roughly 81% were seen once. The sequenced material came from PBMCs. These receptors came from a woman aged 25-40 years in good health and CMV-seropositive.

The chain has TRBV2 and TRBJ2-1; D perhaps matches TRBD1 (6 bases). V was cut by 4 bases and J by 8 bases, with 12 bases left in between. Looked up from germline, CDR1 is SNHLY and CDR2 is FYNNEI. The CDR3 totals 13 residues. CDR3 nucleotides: TGTGCCAGCAGTGGGGACATAGACCATGAGCAGTTCTTC. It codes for CASSGDIDHEQFF.

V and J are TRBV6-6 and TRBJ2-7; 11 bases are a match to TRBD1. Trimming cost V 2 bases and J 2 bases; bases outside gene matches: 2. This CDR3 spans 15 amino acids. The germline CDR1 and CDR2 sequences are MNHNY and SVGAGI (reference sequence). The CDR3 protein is CASSYPGQGAYEQYF. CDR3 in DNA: TGTGCCAGCAGTTACCCGGGACAGGGGGCCTACGAGCAGTACTTC.

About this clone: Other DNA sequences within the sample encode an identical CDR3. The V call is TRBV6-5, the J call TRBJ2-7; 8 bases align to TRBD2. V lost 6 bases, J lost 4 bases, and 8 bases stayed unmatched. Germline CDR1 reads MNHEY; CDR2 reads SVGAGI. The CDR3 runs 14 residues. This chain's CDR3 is CASSPTSGSYEQYF. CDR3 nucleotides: TGTGCCAGCAGCCCAACCAGCGGGAGTTACGAGCAGTACTTC.

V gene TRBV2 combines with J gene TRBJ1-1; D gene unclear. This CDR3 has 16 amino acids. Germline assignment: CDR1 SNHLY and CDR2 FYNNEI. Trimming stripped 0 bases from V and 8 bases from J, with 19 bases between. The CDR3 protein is CASSEALPVRLREAFF. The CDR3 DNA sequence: TGTGCCAGCAGTGAAGCGCTTCCGGTGCGTCTGAGGGAAGCTTTCTTT. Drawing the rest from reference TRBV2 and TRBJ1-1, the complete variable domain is EPEVTQTPSHQVTQMGQEVILRCVPISNHLYFYWYRQILGQKVEFLVSFYNNEISEKSEIFDDQFSVERPDGSNFTLKIRSTKLEDSAMYFCASSEALPVRLREAFFGQGTRLTVV.

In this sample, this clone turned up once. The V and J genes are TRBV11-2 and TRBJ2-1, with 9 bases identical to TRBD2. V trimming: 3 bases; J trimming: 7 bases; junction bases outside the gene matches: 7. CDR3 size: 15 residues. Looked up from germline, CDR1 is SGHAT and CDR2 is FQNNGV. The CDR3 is CASSLDSREGNEQFF. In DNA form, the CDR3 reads TGTGCCAGCAGCTTGGACTCGCGGGAGGGAAATGAGCAGTTCTTC. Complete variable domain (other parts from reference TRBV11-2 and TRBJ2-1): EAGVAQSPRYKIIEKRQSVAFWCNPISGHATLYWYQQILGQGPKLLIQFQNNGVVDDSQLPKDRFSAERLKGVDSTLKIQPAKLEDSAVYLCASSLDSREGNEQFFGPGTRLTVL.

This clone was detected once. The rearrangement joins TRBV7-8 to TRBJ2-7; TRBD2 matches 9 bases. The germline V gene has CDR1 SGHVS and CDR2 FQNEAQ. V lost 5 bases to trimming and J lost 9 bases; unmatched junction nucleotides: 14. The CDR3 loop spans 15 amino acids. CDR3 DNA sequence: TGTGCCAGCAGCCCTGGGTCGGCGGGAGGGCTGGGGCAGTACTTC. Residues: CASSPGSAGGLGQYF.

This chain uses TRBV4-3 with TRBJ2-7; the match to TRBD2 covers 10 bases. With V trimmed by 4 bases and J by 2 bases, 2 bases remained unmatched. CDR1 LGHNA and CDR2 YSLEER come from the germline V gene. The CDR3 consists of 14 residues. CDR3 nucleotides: TGCGCCAGCAGCCTTAGCGGGGGGACCTACGAGCAGTACTTC. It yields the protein CASSLSGGTYEQYF.

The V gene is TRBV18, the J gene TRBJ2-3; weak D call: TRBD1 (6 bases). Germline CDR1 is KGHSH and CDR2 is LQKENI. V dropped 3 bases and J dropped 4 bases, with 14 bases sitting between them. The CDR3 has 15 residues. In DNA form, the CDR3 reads TGTGCCAGCTCACCTACACAGGGTAGCGCAGATACGCAGTATTTT. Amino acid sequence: CASSPTQGSADTQYF. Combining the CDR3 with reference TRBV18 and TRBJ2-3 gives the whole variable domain NAGVMQNPRHLVRRRGQEARLRCSPMKGHSHVYWYRQLPEEGLKFMVYLQKENIIDESGMPKERFSAEFPKEGPSILRIQQVVRGDSAAYFCASSPTQGSADTQYFGPGTRLTVL.

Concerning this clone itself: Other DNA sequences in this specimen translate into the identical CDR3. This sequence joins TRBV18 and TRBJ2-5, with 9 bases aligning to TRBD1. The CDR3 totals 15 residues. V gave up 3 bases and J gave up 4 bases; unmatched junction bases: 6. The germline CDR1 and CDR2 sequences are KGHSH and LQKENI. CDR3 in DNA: TGTGCCAGCTCACCGCCGGGACAGGGTGGAGAGACCCAGTACTTC. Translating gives CASSPPGQGGETQYF. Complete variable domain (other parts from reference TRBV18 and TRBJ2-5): NAGVMQNPRHLVRRRGQEARLRCSPMKGHSHVYWYRQLPEEGLKFMVYLQKENIIDESGMPKERFSAEFPKEGPSILRIQQVVRGDSAAYFCASSPPGQGGETQYFGPGTRLLVL.

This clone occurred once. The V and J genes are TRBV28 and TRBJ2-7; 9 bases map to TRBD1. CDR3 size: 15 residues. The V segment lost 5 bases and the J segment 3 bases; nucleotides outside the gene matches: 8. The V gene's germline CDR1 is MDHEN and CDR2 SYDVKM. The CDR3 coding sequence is TGTGCCAGCAGTACTCGACAGGGGGTCATCTACGAGCAGTACTTC. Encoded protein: CASSTRQGVIYEQYF.

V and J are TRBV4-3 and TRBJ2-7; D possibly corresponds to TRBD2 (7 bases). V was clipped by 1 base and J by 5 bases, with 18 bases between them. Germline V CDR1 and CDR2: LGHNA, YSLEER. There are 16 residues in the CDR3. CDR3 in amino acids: CASSQVFGGPGNEQYF. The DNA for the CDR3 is TGCGCCAGCAGCCAAGTTTTCGGGGGGCCCGGAAACGAGCAGTACTTC.

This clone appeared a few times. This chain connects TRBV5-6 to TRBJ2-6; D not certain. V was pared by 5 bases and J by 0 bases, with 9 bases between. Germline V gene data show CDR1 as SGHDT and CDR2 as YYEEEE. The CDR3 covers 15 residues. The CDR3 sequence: CASRTPRSGANVLTF. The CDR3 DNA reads TGTGCCAGCAGAACGCCGCGCTCTGGGGCCAACGTCCTGACTTTC.

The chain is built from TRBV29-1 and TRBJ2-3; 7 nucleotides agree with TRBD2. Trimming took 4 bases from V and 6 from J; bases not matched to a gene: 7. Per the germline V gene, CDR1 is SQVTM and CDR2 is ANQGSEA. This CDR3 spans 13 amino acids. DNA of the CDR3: TGCAGCGTTGGGGCGGGGGAGGATGATACGCAGTATTTT. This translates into CSVGAGEDDTQYF.

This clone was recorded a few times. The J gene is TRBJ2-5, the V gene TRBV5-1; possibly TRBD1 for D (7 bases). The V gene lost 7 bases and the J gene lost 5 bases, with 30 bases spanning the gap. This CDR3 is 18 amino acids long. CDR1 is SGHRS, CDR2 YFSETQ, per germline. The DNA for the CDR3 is TGCGCCAGCGGACCCCGACCCTCAAGACAGGGTGGGGGGGAGACCCAGTACTTC. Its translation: CASGPRPSRQGGGETQYF.

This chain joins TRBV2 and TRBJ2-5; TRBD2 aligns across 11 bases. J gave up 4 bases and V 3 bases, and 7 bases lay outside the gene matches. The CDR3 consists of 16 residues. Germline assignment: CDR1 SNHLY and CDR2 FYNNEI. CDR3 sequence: CASSDPVLAGAETQYF. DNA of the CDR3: TGTGCCAGCAGTGACCCCGTACTAGCGGGGGCAGAGACCCAGTACTTC.

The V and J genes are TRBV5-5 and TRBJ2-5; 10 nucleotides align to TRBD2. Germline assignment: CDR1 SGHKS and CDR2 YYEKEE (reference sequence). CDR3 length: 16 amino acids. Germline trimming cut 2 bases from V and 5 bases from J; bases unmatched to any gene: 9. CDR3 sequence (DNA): TGTGCCAGCAGCTTCGCACTAGCGGGATTAAGGGAGACCCAGTACTTC. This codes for CASSFALAGLRETQYF. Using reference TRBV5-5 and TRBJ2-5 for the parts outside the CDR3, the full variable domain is DAGVTQSPTHLIKTRGQQVTLRCSPISGHKSVSWYQQVLGQGPQFIFQYYEKEERGRGNFPDRFSARQFPNYSSELNVNALLLGDSALYLCASSFALAGLRETQYFGPGTRLLVL.

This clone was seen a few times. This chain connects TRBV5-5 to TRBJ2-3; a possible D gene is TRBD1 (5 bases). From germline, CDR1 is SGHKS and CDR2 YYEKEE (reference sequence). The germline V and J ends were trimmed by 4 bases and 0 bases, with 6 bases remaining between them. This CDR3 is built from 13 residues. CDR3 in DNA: TGTGCCAGCAGCCGACAGAGCACAGATACGCAGTATTTT. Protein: CASSRQSTDTQYF.

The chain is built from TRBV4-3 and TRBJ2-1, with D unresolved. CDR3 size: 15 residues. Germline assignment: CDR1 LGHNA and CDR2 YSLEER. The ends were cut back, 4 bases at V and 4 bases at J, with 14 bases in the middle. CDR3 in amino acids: CASSPDETGYNEQFF. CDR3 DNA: TGCGCCAGCAGCCCAGACGAGACGGGTTACAATGAGCAGTTCTTC.

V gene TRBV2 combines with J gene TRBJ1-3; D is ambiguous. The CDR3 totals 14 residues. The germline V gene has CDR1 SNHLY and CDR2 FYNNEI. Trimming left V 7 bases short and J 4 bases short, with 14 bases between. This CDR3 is CASTPGGVGNTIYF. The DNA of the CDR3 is TGTGCCAGCACCCCAGGCGGGGTAGGAAACACCATATATTTT.

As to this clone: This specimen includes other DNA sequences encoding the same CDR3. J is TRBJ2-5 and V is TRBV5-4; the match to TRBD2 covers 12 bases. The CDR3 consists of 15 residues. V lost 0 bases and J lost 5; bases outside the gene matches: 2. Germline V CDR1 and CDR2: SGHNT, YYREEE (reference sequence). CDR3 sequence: CASSLGLAGGETQYF. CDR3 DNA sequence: TGTGCCAGCAGCTTGGGGCTAGCGGGGGGGGAGACCCAGTACTTC.